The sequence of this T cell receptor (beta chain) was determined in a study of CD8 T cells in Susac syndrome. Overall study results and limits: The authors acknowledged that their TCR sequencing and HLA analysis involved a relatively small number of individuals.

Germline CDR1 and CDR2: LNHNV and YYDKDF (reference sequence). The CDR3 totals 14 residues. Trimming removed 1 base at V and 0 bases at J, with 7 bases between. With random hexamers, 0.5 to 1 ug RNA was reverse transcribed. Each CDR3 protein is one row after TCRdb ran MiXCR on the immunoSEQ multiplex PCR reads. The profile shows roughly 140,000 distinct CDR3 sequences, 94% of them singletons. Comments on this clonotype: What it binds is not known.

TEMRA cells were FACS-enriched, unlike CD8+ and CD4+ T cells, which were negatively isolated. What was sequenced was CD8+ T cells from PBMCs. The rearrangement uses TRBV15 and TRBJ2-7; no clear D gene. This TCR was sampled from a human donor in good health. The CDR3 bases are TGTGCCACCAGCAGAGCTAGGCCCTCCTACGAGCAGTACTTC. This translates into CATSRARPSYEQYF. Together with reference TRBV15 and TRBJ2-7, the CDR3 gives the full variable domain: DAMVIQNPRYQVTQFGKPVTLSCSQTLNHNVMYWYQQKSSQAPKLLFHYYDKDFNNEADTPDNFQSRRPNTSFCFLDIRSPGLGDTAMYLCATSRARPSYEQYFGPGTRLTVT.